The text below deals with one TCR beta chain. Its antigen is currently unknown. Germline V gene lookup returns CDR1 SQVTM and CDR2 ANQGSEA. CDR3 length: 13 residues. These data originate in a study of T cells in Graves' hyperthyroidism and ophthalmopathy. Overall study findings and caveats: Among clonotypes expanded in thyroid above 0.001, most were also found in blood.

Ophthalmopathy cases met thresholds of Clinical Activity Score at least 3, NOSPECS grade at least 4 and duration under 3 months. What was amplified from RNA transcripts were TCR beta CDR3 regions. The study used the HTBI primer set for a first-round RT-PCR of the TCR CDR3. One entry per CDR3 protein results from TCRdb running MiXCR on the multiplex PCR reads. Of 620,000 or so distinct CDR3 sequences listed, 13% to 15% were seen once; the top ten hold around 12%. The chain is built from TRBV29-1 and TRBJ2-5; D is possibly TRBD1 (6 bases). The sequenced material came from blood. The origin of this receptor is a woman aged 45-65 years with Graves' ophthalmopathy. CDR3 nucleotide sequence: TGCAGAGAGGACAGCGGTCATGGGGAGACCCAGTACTTC. Translating gives CREDSGHGETQYF. The variable domain in full, with the rest retrieved from reference TRBV29-1 and TRBJ2-5, is SAVISQKPSRDICQRGTSLTIQCQVDSQVTMMFWYRQQPGQSLTLIATANQGSEATYESGFVIDKFPISRPNLTFSTLTVSNMSPEDSSIYLCREDSGHGETQYFGPGTRLLVL.